This T cell receptor beta chain was identified in a study of early T cells in non-severe SARS-CoV-2 infection. Study results and limitations: VDJdb-based annotation leaned toward anti-spike CD8 responses and missed private and CD4 specificities.

Attached unique molecular identifiers marked individual cDNA molecules. TCRdb re-called the 5' RACE reads with MiXCR, one entry per CDR3 protein. The table records about 64,000 distinct CDR3 sequences, 10% to 15% of them present only once. Germline values: CDR1 MNHEY, CDR2 SMNVEV (reference sequence). The CDR3 is made up of 14 amino acids. The V and J ends lost 6 bases and 10 bases, in that order; junction bases with no gene match: 9. This clonotype occurred a few times. What it binds is unknown. This receptor was taken from an adult who was a healthcare worker with PCR-confirmed SARS-CoV-2 infection or an uninfected control (not recorded which). The sample in question was whole blood, obtained at baseline. V usage is TRBV27 and J usage is TRBJ1-6; 7 bases map to TRBD1. This chain's CDR3 is CASRRTGEISPLHF. CDR3 bases: TGTGCCAGCAGACGCACAGGGGAGATCTCACCCCTCCACTTT.